This T cell receptor beta chain was documented in a study of blood T cells in healthy people across ages. A remark on this clonotype: At one end, the junction sequence differs from germline, possibly due to a read error.

A sample-barcoded 5' primer and a J-beta primer mix were used in a second PCR of about 7 to 11 cycles. TCRdb processed the 5' RACE reads anew with MiXCR; each CDR3 protein has one entry. The sample holds approximately 900,000 distinct CDR3 sequences, about 29% seen once. Germline V lookup: CDR1 SGHNT, CDR2 YENEEA. This CDR3 is 14 amino acids long. These data were also reused for a study on T cells of mothers and their children.

Sequenced input: blood. The TCR sequence derives from a woman aged 40 to 50 in good health. The rearrangement links TRBV11-3 to TRBJ2-1; possible D gene TRBD2, 6 bases. The CDR3 sequence: CASSGTRGAGEQFF. Here the CDR3 DNA reads TGCGCCAGCAGCGGAACGCGGGGAGCCGGCGAGCAGTTCTTC.